Shown below are 22 T cell receptor beta chains from a single sample sequenced in a study of cytomegalovirus exposure and HLA in healthy donors. The PCR was carried out with 60 Vbeta primers and 13 Jbeta primers. Libraries were prepared by immunoSEQ multiplex PCR; TCRdb keeps only in-frame clonotypes and omits some of them. The sample includes 100,000 to 150,000 clones, over 70% of them seen just once. Material for sequencing was PBMCs. The source of these receptors is a man younger than 30 in good health and CMV-seropositive.

The V and J genes are TRBV4-1 and TRBJ1-5; TRBD1 matches at 9 bases. The CDR3 contains 15 residues. Germline V gene data show CDR1 as MGHRA and CDR2 as YSYEKL. V gave up 7 bases and J gave up 0 bases; unmatched junction bases: 4. The CDR3 DNA reads TGCGCCAGCAATACGGGACAGGGTAGCAATCAGCCCCAGCATTTT. It codes for CASNTGQGSNQPQHF.

This chain connects TRBV27 to TRBJ2-7, with D possibly matching TRBD2 (5 bases). This CDR3 contains 16 residues. The germline CDR1 and CDR2 sequences are MNHEY and SMNVEV (reference sequence). The germline V and J ends were trimmed by 5 bases and 4 bases, with 21 bases remaining between them. CDR3 protein: CASSKTRRTPGYEQYF. Written as DNA, the CDR3 is TGTGCCAGCAGTAAGACGCGGAGAACCCCGGGGTACGAGCAGTACTTC.

This chain links TRBV7-2 with TRBJ2-3; the match to TRBD2 covers 8 bases. V lost 5 bases, J lost 6 bases, and 7 bases stayed unmatched. The CDR3 contains 14 residues. Germline values: CDR1 SGHTA, CDR2 FQGNSA. CDR3 sequence (DNA): TGTGCCAGCAGCCCGGGACTAGGTGGGGATACGCAGTATTTT. This encodes CASSPGLGGDTQYF.

The V call is TRBV10-3, the J call TRBJ1-2; TRBD1 agrees at 10 bases. This CDR3 has 15 residues. The germline CDR1 and CDR2 sequences are ENHRY and SYGVKD. Unmatched junction bases numbered 9, after V lost 4 bases and J lost 7 bases. CDR3 sequence reads: CAISGAGTGVFGYTF. Written as DNA, the CDR3 is TGTGCCATCAGTGGAGCTGGGACAGGGGTTTTTGGCTACACCTTC.

V gene TRBV6-1 combines with J gene TRBJ2-1, with no clear D. This CDR3 contains 13 residues. CDR1 and CDR2 (germline): MNHNS, SASEGT. V was pared by 7 bases and J by 1 base, with 8 bases between. The DNA for the CDR3 is TGTGCCAGCAAGTCGACTTCCTACAATGAGCAGTTCTTC. This sequence encodes CASKSTSYNEQFF.

The chain recombines TRBV6-1 with TRBJ2-7; the D gene is possibly TRBD1 (5 bases). The CDR3 contains 17 residues. The germline V and J ends were trimmed by 2 bases and 2 bases, with 19 bases remaining between them. From germline, CDR1 is MNHNS and CDR2 SASEGT. CDR3 sequence reads: CASSELPPTAPTYEQYF. CDR3 nucleotides: TGTGCCAGCAGTGAACTCCCCCCGACAGCACCCACCTACGAGCAGTACTTC.

The V gene is TRBV11-2, the J gene TRBJ2-1, with 8 bases that match TRBD2. Germline values: CDR1 SGHAT, CDR2 FQNNGV. CDR3 length: 13 amino acids. With 6 bases clipped from V and 7 bases from J, the junction kept 5 bases outside the gene matches. CDR3 residues: CASSYSGGNEQFF. The DNA for the CDR3 is TGTGCCAGCAGTTACAGCGGGGGAAATGAGCAGTTCTTC. Together with reference TRBV11-2 and TRBJ2-1, the CDR3 gives the full variable domain: EAGVAQSPRYKIIEKRQSVAFWCNPISGHATLYWYQQILGQGPKLLIQFQNNGVVDDSQLPKDRFSAERLKGVDSTLKIQPAKLEDSAVYLCASSYSGGNEQFFGPGTRLTVL.

CDR3 protein: CASSPPGNQPQHF. CDR3 nucleotide sequence: TGTGCCAGCAGCCCGCCCGGTAATCAGCCCCAGCATTTT. V and J are TRBV28 and TRBJ1-5; D is uncertain. CDR1 is MDHEN and CDR2 is SYDVKM in the germline V gene. Trimming left V 6 bases short and J 4 bases short, with 10 bases between. This CDR3 is 13 amino acids long.

The chain uses TRBV29-1 and TRBJ1-1, with D tentatively TRBD1 (5 bases). Germline values: CDR1 SQVTM, CDR2 ANQGSEA. V was cut by 4 bases and J by 1 base, with 22 bases left in between. The CDR3 length is 17 residues. The CDR3 region is CSVAQRGVVQENTEAFF. The CDR3, as DNA: TGCAGCGTTGCTCAACGAGGCGTAGTACAGGAGAACACTGAAGCTTTCTTT. The complete variable domain, with remaining parts taken from reference TRBV29-1 and TRBJ1-1, reads SAVISQKPSRDICQRGTSLTIQCQVDSQVTMMFWYRQQPGQSLTLIATANQGSEATYESGFVIDKFPISRPNLTFSTLTVSNMSPEDSSIYLCSVAQRGVVQENTEAFFGQGTRLTVV.

The J gene is TRBJ1-6, the V gene TRBV5-1; 7 positions agree with TRBD1. Losses at the gene ends were 5 bases for V and 8 bases for J; bases not matched to a gene: 7. The CDR3 runs to 14 residues. Germline CDR1 SGHRS, CDR2 YFSETQ. CDR3 coding DNA: TGCGCCAGCAGGCCCGGGACAGAGGATTCACCCCTCCACTTT. It yields the protein CASRPGTEDSPLHF.

The genes are TRBV12-5 and TRBJ2-5; a possible D gene is TRBD1 (6 bases). V was trimmed by 7 bases and J by 2 bases, leaving 11 bases between them. The CDR3 is 13 amino acids. CDR1 is LGHNT, CDR2 FRNRAP, per germline. DNA of the CDR3: TGTGCTAGTGAGGGGGAGTTACAAGAGACCCAGTACTTC. Translated: CASEGELQETQYF.

A single count supports this clone. The chain employs TRBV27 and TRBJ2-5; TRBD2 matches at 13 bases. V lost 6 bases and J lost 1; bases outside the gene matches: 5. CDR1 MNHEY and CDR2 SMNVEV come from the germline V gene (reference sequence). The CDR3 spans 16 residues. CDR3 DNA: TGTGCCAGCAGCAAACTAGCGGGAGGGACCCAAGAGACCCAGTACTTC. This codes for CASSKLAGGTQETQYF.

The chain has TRBV12-5 and TRBJ2-7; D is uncertain. The CDR3 covers 11 residues. CDR1 is LGHNT, CDR2 FRNRAP, per germline. V lost 6 bases and J 1 base, leaving 4 bases between the germline ends. DNA for the CDR3: TGTGCTAGTGGCCATTCCTACGAGCAGTACTTC. Its protein product is CASGHSYEQYF.

This clone was seen more than once but under ten times. J is TRBJ1-1 and V is TRBV11-3, with D possibly being TRBD1 (5 bases). Germline CDR1 is SGHNT and CDR2 is YENEEA. V shed 5 bases and J shed 2 bases, with 21 bases lying between them. The CDR3 is 17 amino acids. The CDR3 DNA sequence: TGTGCCAGCAGCCCGGACATCTCGGCTCGGAGTAACACTGAAGCTTTCTTT. The encoded protein is CASSPDISARSNTEAFF.

V usage is TRBV27 and J usage is TRBJ1-6; 8 bases align to TRBD1. V lost 8 bases and J lost 6; bases outside the gene matches: 6. CDR1 and CDR2 from the germline V gene are MNHEY and SMNVEV (reference sequence). CDR3 length: 14 amino acids. CDR3 residues: CASGWTGSNSPLHF. The CDR3 DNA follows: TGTGCCAGCGGATGGACAGGGTCTAATTCACCCCTCCACTTT.

This chain links TRBV30 with TRBJ1-6; the match to TRBD1 covers 9 bases. CDR1 is GTSNPN and CDR2 is SVGIG in the germline V gene (reference sequence). The CDR3 extends over 14 amino acids. V lost 4 bases and J lost 9; bases outside the gene matches: 7. The chain's CDR3 is CAWKTGGKGSPLHF. DNA of the CDR3: TGTGCCTGGAAGACAGGGGGTAAGGGTTCACCCCTCCACTTT.

V is TRBV14 and J is TRBJ1-5, with 7 bases fitting TRBD1. CDR1 and CDR2 from the germline V gene are SGHDN and FVKESK. CDR3 length equals 17 residues. J lost 1 base, V lost 0 bases, and 6 bases had no gene match. CDR3 in amino acids: CASSQEGQPISNQPQHF. CDR3 in DNA: TGTGCCAGCAGCCAAGAGGGACAGCCCATCAGCAATCAGCCCCAGCATTTT.

The chain recombines TRBV7-2 with TRBJ2-1; 10 bases line up with TRBD2. CDR3 length: 15 amino acids. Germline V gene sequence: CDR1 SGHTA, CDR2 FQGNSA. Trimming at V came to 6 bases and at J to 1 base, leaving 3 bases not matched to a gene. The CDR3 sequence: CASSRAGGSYNEQFF. Written as DNA, the CDR3 is TGTGCCAGCAGTCGAGCGGGAGGGTCCTACAATGAGCAGTTCTTC.

The rearrangement joins TRBV7-6 to TRBJ1-1; D gene ambiguous. The germline V gene encodes CDR1 SGHVS and CDR2 FNYEAQ. The V and J ends lost 2 bases and 6 bases respectively, with 13 bases between them. The CDR3 spans 14 residues. CDR3: CASSLSPGNPEAFF. The CDR3 nucleotides are TGTGCCAGCAGCTTATCCCCAGGAAACCCTGAAGCTTTCTTT.

This clone was seen more than once but under ten times. V and J are TRBV19 and TRBJ2-1, with a possible D match to TRBD2 (5 bases). Germline assignment: CDR1 LNHDA and CDR2 SQIVND (reference sequence). This CDR3 comprises 15 residues. V was pared by 3 bases and J by 7 bases, with 16 bases between. The CDR3 DNA reads TGTGCCAGTAGTATCTACAGTGGCCGAGGGAATGAGCAGTTCTTC. Translation gives CASSIYSGRGNEQFF.

The chain combines TRBV15 with TRBJ2-7, with 7 bases identical to TRBD1. J lost 6 bases, V lost 3 bases, and 14 bases had no gene match. The CDR3 length is 16 residues. Germline V lookup: CDR1 LNHNV, CDR2 YYDKDF (reference sequence). The chain's CDR3 is CATSRRQGLPSGEQYF. The CDR3 coding sequence is TGTGCCACCAGCAGGAGACAGGGCCTCCCATCAGGCGAGCAGTACTTC. Together with reference TRBV15 and TRBJ2-7, the CDR3 gives the full variable domain: DAMVIQNPRYQVTQFGKPVTLSCSQTLNHNVMYWYQQKSSQAPKLLFHYYDKDFNNEADTPDNFQSRRPNTSFCFLDIRSPGLGDTAMYLCATSRRQGLPSGEQYFGPGTRLTVT.

The V gene is TRBV6-1, the J gene TRBJ1-1; the D gene is possibly TRBD1 (6 bases). This CDR3 region has 14 residues. Germline V gene lookup returns CDR1 MNHNS and CDR2 SASEGT. The V end was cut by 7 bases, the J end by 5 bases, with 17 bases between. This chain's CDR3 is CASTQNREGTEAFF. The CDR3, as DNA: TGTGCCAGCACCCAGAACAGGGAGGGGACTGAAGCTTTCTTT.